The sequence of this T cell receptor (beta chain) was determined in a study of cytotoxic CD8 clonotypes in ibrutinib-treated CLL. Notes on the study in general: Clonality showed a rise at ibrutinib response that reversed toward baseline at progression. Patients had baseline clonality above age-matched healthy donors, and this clonality moved with circulating CD8+ T-cell counts.

A note on this clone: Its cognate antigen is unknown.

Repertoires were generated with immunoSEQ multiplex PCR, while TCRdb's copy carries only in-frame clones and drops some. The sample holds 30,000 to 40,000 clones, roughly two thirds seen once. This CDR3 is built from 15 residues. Losses at the gene ends were 3 bases for V and 2 bases for J; bases not matched to a gene: 6. Germline-derived CDR1 and CDR2 are WSHSY and SAAADI. The chain has TRBV10-2 and TRBJ2-7; 8 nucleotides match TRBD1. The sequenced sample was PBMCs, obtained at disease progression, from a patient treated with ibrutinib. This receptor was taken from a human donor with chronic lymphocytic leukemia. The CDR3 loop is CASSERRQGPYEQYF. CDR3 coding DNA: TGCGCCAGCAGTGAACGCAGACAGGGGCCCTACGAGCAGTACTTC.